This T cell receptor beta chain was identified during a study of T cells in Graves' hyperthyroidism and ophthalmopathy. The overall study: Initial diagnosis, before any treatment, was when peripheral blood was collected. Overall study results and limits: Appearing also in blood were most of the thyroid clonotypes expanded above 0.001. The model forecast ophthalmopathy, anticipating it by a median approximately 7 months before onset.

Concerning this clonotype itself: The antigen is not known.

Regions amplified from RNA transcripts were the TCR beta CDR3 regions. A first-round RT-PCR of the TCR CDR3 used the HTBI primer set. MiXCR, run by TCRdb on the multiplex PCR reads, gives a single entry per CDR3 protein. The sample consists of 500,000 to 650,000 distinct CDR3 sequences, more than 12% of them appearing once. Trimming stripped 2 bases from V and 5 bases from J, with 12 bases between. This CDR3 is built from 13 residues. Germline CDR1 is SQVTM and CDR2 is ANQGSEA. Used for diagnoses were clinical symptoms, serum thyroxine and TRAb, thyroid ultrasound and orbital computed tomography. The chain has TRBV29-1 and TRBJ2-5; D might be TRBD2 (5 bases). The receptor was derived from a woman aged 50 to 65 with Graves' ophthalmopathy. Sample: blood. CDR3 in DNA: TGCAGCGTTGAATCGGGGTTCATCGAGACCCAGTACTTC. It yields the protein CSVESGFIETQYF.